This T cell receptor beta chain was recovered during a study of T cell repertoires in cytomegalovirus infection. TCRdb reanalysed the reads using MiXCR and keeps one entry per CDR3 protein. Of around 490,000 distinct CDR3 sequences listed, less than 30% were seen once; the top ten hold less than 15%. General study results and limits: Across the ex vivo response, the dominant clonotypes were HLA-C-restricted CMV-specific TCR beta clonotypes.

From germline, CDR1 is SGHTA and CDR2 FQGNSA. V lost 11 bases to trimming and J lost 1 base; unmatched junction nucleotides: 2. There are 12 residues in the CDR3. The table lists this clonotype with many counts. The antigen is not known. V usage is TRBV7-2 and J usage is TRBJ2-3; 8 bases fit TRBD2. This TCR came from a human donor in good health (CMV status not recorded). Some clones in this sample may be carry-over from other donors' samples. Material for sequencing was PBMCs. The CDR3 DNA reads TGTGCCGGCGGGGGGCGCACAGATACGCAGTATTTT. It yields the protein CAGGGRTDTQYF.